The next 32 T cell receptor beta chains were all read from a single sample in a study of blood T cell repertoires in COVID-19. The table came from immunoSEQ multiplex PCR; TCRdb's copy has only in-frame clones and leaves some out. Of about 110,000 clones in the sample, around three quarters were seen once. Input material: peripheral blood. The receptors were gathered from a human donor in a cohort sampled during active or convalescent COVID-19.

This clone was observed a few times. The chain employs TRBV5-1 and TRBJ1-5; TRBD1 aligns across 7 bases. The V gene end was trimmed by 4 bases and the J gene end by 3 bases; junction bases not matched to a gene: 7. Per the germline V gene, CDR1 is SGHRS and CDR2 is YFSETQ. The CDR3 runs 15 residues. CDR3 amino acids: CASSLTGANNQPQHF. For the CDR3, the DNA is TGCGCCAGCAGCCTAACAGGGGCCAACAATCAGCCCCAGCATTTT.

The V gene is TRBV12-3 or TRBV12-4, the J gene TRBJ1-5, with a tentative D call TRBD1 (5 bases). This CDR3 region has 13 residues. V shed 3 bases and J shed 7 bases, with 10 bases lying between them. The CDR3 DNA sequence: TGTGCCAGCAGTTTGGGTCAGGGACAGCCCCAGCATTTT. The encoded protein is CASSLGQGQPQHF.

This chain connects TRBV11-3 to TRBJ2-3; D is unresolved. The CDR3 has 12 residues. Looked up from germline, CDR1 is SGHNT and CDR2 is YENEEA. Trimming removed 5 bases at V and 2 bases at J, with 5 bases between. In DNA, the CDR3 is TGTGCCAGCAGCCTTAACACAGATACGCAGTATTTT. It specifies CASSLNTDTQYF.

The chain is built from TRBV14 and TRBJ2-7, with D tentatively TRBD2 (7 bases). Germline-derived CDR1 and CDR2 are SGHDN and FVKESK. This CDR3 spans 19 amino acids. V dropped 3 bases and J dropped 2 bases, with 26 bases sitting between them. The DNA of the CDR3 is TGTGCCAGCAGCCAGACCCCCTTTATTCGGGGGGCGTCCCCCTACGAGCAGTACTTC. Amino acids: CASSQTPFIRGASPYEQYF.

The gene calls are TRBV19 and TRBJ2-5, with 9 bases that match TRBD2. There are 16 residues in the CDR3. Germline values: CDR1 LNHDA, CDR2 SQIVND (reference sequence). V shed 3 bases and J 5 bases; nucleotides not matched to a gene: 10. CDR3 DNA: TGTGCCAGTAGTATTAGTCCCAGCGGGAGGATCGAGACCCAGTACTTC. Amino acid sequence: CASSISPSGRIETQYF.

This clone appeared a single time. This chain links TRBV27 with TRBJ1-6; TRBD1 is a possible D gene (6 bases). In germline, CDR1 is MNHEY, CDR2 SMNVEV (reference sequence). Trimming stripped 6 bases from V and 0 bases from J, with 9 bases between. The CDR3 loop spans 15 amino acids. The CDR3, as DNA: TGTGCCAGCAGGGACAGTGGCTCCTATAATTCACCCCTCCACTTT. The encoded protein is CASRDSGSYNSPLHF.

The rearrangement links TRBV27 to TRBJ2-1; 8 nucleotides match TRBD2. CDR3 size: 16 residues. V lost 5 bases, J lost 7 bases, and 13 bases stayed unmatched. Germline loops: CDR1 MNHEY, CDR2 SMNVEV (reference sequence). The CDR3, as DNA: TGTGCCAGCAGTCCCAGCGGGGGACCCCTTAGGAATGAGCAGTTCTTC. It is translated as CASSPSGGPLRNEQFF.

The DNA of the CDR3 is TGTGCCAGCTCACCGAAGGGGACAGGGAGGAATGAGCAGTTCTTC. Protein sequence: CASSPKGTGRNEQFF. V gene TRBV18 combines with J gene TRBJ2-1; 9 bases line up with TRBD1. V trimming: 3 bases; J trimming: 7 bases; junction bases outside the gene matches: 7. Germline V gives CDR1 KGHSH, CDR2 LQKENI. This CDR3 is 15 amino acids long. Supplemented by reference TRBV18 and TRBJ2-1, the full variable domain reads NAGVMQNPRHLVRRRGQEARLRCSPMKGHSHVYWYRQLPEEGLKFMVYLQKENIIDESGMPKERFSAEFPKEGPSILRIQQVVRGDSAAYFCASSPKGTGRNEQFFGPGTRLTVL.

J is TRBJ1-2 and V is TRBV3-1 (or the pseudogene TRBV3-2); D might be TRBD1 (6 bases). The CDR3 consists of 14 residues. V lost 1 base and J 4 bases, leaving 10 bases between the germline ends. CDR1 LGHDT and CDR2 YNNKEL come from the germline V gene (reference sequence). The CDR3 is CASSQVWGPYGYTF. Written as DNA, the CDR3 is TGTGCCAGCAGCCAAGTTTGGGGGCCCTATGGCTACACCTTC.

The V gene is TRBV23-1, the J gene TRBJ2-1; 16 bases are a match to TRBD2. TRBV23-1 is an ORF, with its function uncertain. The junction had 20 bases not matched to a gene; V was cut back by 6 bases and J by 6 bases. This CDR3 has 21 amino acids. The CDR3 reads CASSPAVPGLAGGPKGNEQFF. CDR3 DNA: TGCGCCAGCAGCCCAGCCGTCCCGGGACTAGCGGGAGGGCCTAAGGGCAATGAGCAGTTCTTC.

This clone was seen a few times. The chain has TRBV19 and TRBJ1-1, with D possibly matching TRBD1 (5 bases). The length of the CDR3 is 12 residues. Germline lookup yields CDR1 LNHDA and CDR2 SQIVND (reference sequence). Deletions cut 4 bases from V and 10 bases from J, with 13 bases between. CDR3 bases: TGTGCCAGTAGTAACGGCAGGGTTGCAGCTTTCTTT. Translated, it gives CASSNGRVAAFF.

The genes are TRBV9 and TRBJ2-2; TRBD2 might be the D (5 bases). Germline CDR1 SGDLS, CDR2 YYNGEE. V lost 0 bases, J lost 1 base, and 13 bases lay in between. The CDR3 sequence is 17 residues long. CDR3 protein: CASSVVTVGMNTGELFF. CDR3 sequence (DNA): TGTGCCAGCAGCGTAGTAACTGTCGGGATGAACACCGGGGAGCTGTTTTTT.

This chain links TRBV27 with TRBJ2-3; a possible D gene is TRBD2 (7 bases). This CDR3 spans 14 amino acids. V lost 2 bases, J lost 11 bases, and 17 bases lay in between. Germline values: CDR1 MNHEY, CDR2 SMNVEV (reference sequence). The CDR3: CASSLRGGLPLQYF. Here the CDR3 DNA reads TGTGCCAGCAGTTTAAGGGGGGGTCTACCTCTGCAGTATTTT.

This clone showed up just a few times. The chain recombines TRBV4-3 with TRBJ1-1; D not resolved. The CDR3 loop spans 17 amino acids. Trimming removed 2 bases at V and 1 base at J, with 17 bases between. Germline V lookup: CDR1 LGHNA, CDR2 YSLEER. CDR3 loop: CASSQSLGEGQNTEAFF. CDR3 nucleotide sequence: TGCGCCAGCAGCCAATCTCTCGGGGAGGGTCAGAACACTGAAGCTTTCTTT.

V usage is TRBV11-2 and J usage is TRBJ2-3; TRBD2 agrees at 16 bases. The germline V gene encodes CDR1 SGHAT and CDR2 FQNNGV. The CDR3 spans 15 residues. With V trimmed by 8 bases and J by 6 bases, 5 bases remained unmatched. CDR3 amino acids: CASAGGLAGGDTQYF. The CDR3 DNA is TGTGCCAGCGCTGGGGGACTAGCGGGAGGGGATACGCAGTATTTT.

The chain recombines TRBV4-2 with TRBJ1-6; D not resolved. The CDR3 totals 15 residues. V lost 4 bases and J 4 bases, leaving 11 bases between the germline ends. Germline assignment: CDR1 LGHNA and CDR2 YNFKEQ. As DNA, the CDR3 is TGTGCCAGCAGCCGGTCAGGCCAATATAATTCACCCCTCCACTTT. Encoded protein: CASSRSGQYNSPLHF.

J is TRBJ2-3 and V is TRBV10-3, with D possibly matching TRBD2 (6 bases). Deletions cut 6 bases from V and 2 bases from J, with 9 bases between. The length of the CDR3 is 13 residues. Germline lookup yields CDR1 ENHRY and CDR2 SYGVKD. The chain's CDR3 is CAISPGLTDTQYF. The CDR3 DNA sequence: TGTGCCATCAGCCCGGGACTCACAGATACGCAGTATTTT.

The chain couples TRBV9 to TRBJ2-1, with TRBD2 matching over 7 bases. The ends lost 1 base at V and 3 bases at J; junction bases unmatched: 4. CDR1 is SGDLS and CDR2 is YYNGEE in the germline V gene. This CDR3 spans 15 amino acids. The CDR3 protein is CASSVQGGDYNEQFF. The CDR3 bases are TGTGCCAGCAGCGTACAGGGAGGGGACTACAATGAGCAGTTCTTC. Using reference TRBV9 and TRBJ2-1 for the parts outside the CDR3, the full variable domain is DSGVTQTPKHLITATGQRVTLRCSPRSGDLSVYWYQQSLDQGLQFLIQYYNGEERAKGNILERFSAQQFPDLHSELNLSSLELGDSALYFCASSVQGGDYNEQFFGPGTRLTVL.

The chain employs TRBV6-9 and TRBJ1-1; TRBD1 matches 8 bases. V lost 0 bases to trimming and J lost 0 bases; unmatched junction nucleotides: 12. The CDR3 is 19 amino acids. Germline lookup yields CDR1 MNHGY and CDR2 SVAAGI. DNA of the CDR3: TGTGCCAGCAGTTATTCCCGGCTACTCCTGACAGGGGTGAACACTGAAGCTTTCTTT. Amino acid sequence: CASSYSRLLLTGVNTEAFF.

The chain carries TRBV28 and TRBJ1-2, with 7 nucleotides matching TRBD1. This CDR3 spans 14 amino acids. V lost 3 bases, J lost 6 bases, and 7 bases stayed unmatched. Germline V CDR1 and CDR2: MDHEN, SYDVKM. CDR3 bases: TGTGCCAGCAGTTTGGGTGACAGGGCCCATGGCTACACCTTC. It specifies CASSLGDRAHGYTF.

The CDR3 DNA sequence: TGTGCCGGGGACTCCCAAGAGACCCAGTACTTC. It specifies CAGDSQETQYF. The chain couples TRBV30 to TRBJ2-5; weak D call: TRBD2 (6 bases). V shed 8 bases and J shed 1 base, with 8 bases lying between them. Germline values: CDR1 GTSNPN, CDR2 SVGIG (reference sequence). The CDR3 has 11 amino acids.

V and J are TRBV28 and TRBJ2-7; TRBD2 matches 8 bases. The V gene end was trimmed by 1 base and the J gene end by 6 bases; junction bases not matched to a gene: 8. Germline-derived CDR1 and CDR2 are MDHEN and SYDVKM. This CDR3 comprises 15 residues. The CDR3 region is CASSLLAGLDCEQYF. The CDR3 coding sequence is TGTGCCAGCAGTTTATTGGCGGGACTAGATTGCGAGCAGTACTTC. Full variable domain (outside the CDR3, taken from reference TRBV28 and TRBJ2-7): DVKVTQSSRYLVKRTGEKVFLECVQDMDHENMFWYRQDPGLGLRLIYFSYDVKMKEKGDIPEGYSVSREKKERFSLILESASTNQTSMYLCASSLLAGLDCEQYFGPGTRLTVT.

The V gene is TRBV4-3, the J gene TRBJ2-1, with 8 bases aligning to TRBD1. V lost 1 base to trimming and J lost 7 bases; unmatched junction nucleotides: 6. CDR1 and CDR2 (germline): LGHNA, YSLEER. The CDR3 has 15 residues. This CDR3 is CASSQVQGARNEQFF. The CDR3 DNA follows: TGCGCCAGCAGCCAAGTCCAGGGGGCGCGGAATGAGCAGTTCTTC.

The genes are TRBV29-1 and TRBJ1-1, with D maybe TRBD1 (6 bases). Germline-derived CDR1 and CDR2 are SQVTM and ANQGSEA. CDR3 length equals 12 residues. With 6 bases removed from V and 5 bases from J, the gap between germline ends came to 13 bases. CDR3 nucleotides: TGCAGCGTAGACAACAGGGTTACTGAAGCTTTCTTT. Its protein is CSVDNRVTEAFF.

The V call is TRBV5-4, the J call TRBJ2-7; 11 nucleotides line up with TRBD1. Germline V CDR1 and CDR2: SGHNT, YYREEE (reference sequence). This CDR3 region has 15 residues. The V gene end was trimmed by 5 bases and the J gene end by 1 base; junction bases not matched to a gene: 5. CDR3: CASSYRDRGSYEQYF. The CDR3 DNA is TGTGCCAGCAGTTACCGGGACAGGGGGTCCTACGAGCAGTACTTC.

This clone was seen repeatedly, ten times or more. J is TRBJ2-3 and V is TRBV2; no firm D call. Germline V gene data show CDR1 as SNHLY and CDR2 as FYNNEI. V was pared by 6 bases and J by 0 bases, with 7 bases between. CDR3 size: 13 residues. The CDR3: CASRRSSTDTQYF. CDR3 DNA sequence: TGTGCCAGCAGACGGTCTAGCACAGATACGCAGTATTTT.

The chain links TRBV7-2 to TRBJ1-4; a weak D match, TRBD1 (5 bases). Germline V gene lookup returns CDR1 SGHTA and CDR2 FQGNSA. The CDR3 runs to 15 residues. V lost 6 bases, J lost 7 bases, and 18 bases lay in between. Written as DNA, the CDR3 is TGTGCCAGCAGTCCGGGAACCGGGACTGGTGAAAAACTGTTTTTT. It is translated as CASSPGTGTGEKLFF. Drawing the rest from reference TRBV7-2 and TRBJ1-4, the complete variable domain is GAGVSQSPSNKVTEKGKDVELRCDPISGHTALYWYRQSLGQGLEFLIYFQGNSAPDKSGLPSDRFSAERTGGSVSTLTIQRTQQEDSAVYLCASSPGTGTGEKLFFGSGTQLSVL.

This clone has just one count. The rearrangement links TRBV6-5 to TRBJ2-1; D perhaps matches TRBD2 (6 bases). This CDR3 has 15 amino acids. V was trimmed by 0 bases and J by 4 bases, leaving 10 bases between them. Looked up from germline, CDR1 is MNHEY and CDR2 is SVGAGI. CDR3 region: CASSYSTRNYNEQFF. The CDR3 DNA reads TGTGCCAGCAGTTACTCGACTAGGAATTACAATGAGCAGTTCTTC.

The chain joins TRBV7-8 to TRBJ2-7; 15 positions agree with TRBD2. The CDR3 has 15 residues. J was trimmed by 7 bases and V by 5 bases; bases with no gene match: 6. Germline CDR1 and CDR2: SGHVS and FQNEAQ. The CDR3 here is CASSPGLAGGGEQYF. The CDR3 nucleotides are TGTGCCAGCAGCCCGGGACTAGCGGGAGGCGGGGAGCAGTACTTC.

This sequence joins TRBV27 and TRBJ2-7; no firm D call. The CDR3 loop spans 12 amino acids. Germline-derived CDR1 and CDR2 are MNHEY and SMNVEV (reference sequence). V was pared by 4 bases and J by 4 bases, with 8 bases between. The CDR3 region has the DNA TGTGCCAGCAGTTCCAACTGGTACGAGCAGTACTTC. This gives the protein CASSSNWYEQYF.

The rearrangement links TRBV6-2 or TRBV6-3 to TRBJ1-6; D gene ambiguous. Germline CDR1 is MNHEY and CDR2 is SVGEGT. The length of the CDR3 is 12 residues. V was pared by 2 bases and J by 9 bases, with 5 bases between. The CDR3 here is CASSYIGSPLHF. The DNA for the CDR3 is TGTGCCAGCAGTTACATCGGTTCACCCCTCCACTTT.

The V call is TRBV19, the J call TRBJ1-2; no reliable D call. There are 16 residues in the CDR3. The V end was cut by 0 bases, the J end by 4 bases, with 15 bases between. The V gene's germline CDR1 is LNHDA and CDR2 SQIVND (reference sequence). CDR3 DNA sequence: TGTGCCAGTAGTATAGATCGGAGTGCGCCCCCCTATGGCTACACCTTC. Translating gives CASSIDRSAPPYGYTF. Using reference TRBV19 and TRBJ1-2 for the parts outside the CDR3, the full variable domain is DGGITQSPKYLFRKEGQNVTLSCEQNLNHDAMYWYRQDPGQGLRLIYYSQIVNDFQKGDIAEGYSVSREKKESFPLTVTSAQKNPTAFYLCASSIDRSAPPYGYTFGSGTRLTVV.